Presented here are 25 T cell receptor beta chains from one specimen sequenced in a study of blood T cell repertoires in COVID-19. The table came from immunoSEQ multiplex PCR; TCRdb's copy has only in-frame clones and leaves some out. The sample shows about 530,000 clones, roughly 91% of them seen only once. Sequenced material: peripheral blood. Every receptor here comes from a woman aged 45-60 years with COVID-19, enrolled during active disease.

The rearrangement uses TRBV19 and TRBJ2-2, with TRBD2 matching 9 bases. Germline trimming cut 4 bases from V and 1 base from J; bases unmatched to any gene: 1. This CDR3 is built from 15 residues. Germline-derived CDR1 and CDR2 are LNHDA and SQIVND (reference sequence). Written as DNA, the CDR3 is TGTGCCAGTAGTACTAGCGGGGTGAACACCGGGGAGCTGTTTTTT. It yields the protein CASSTSGVNTGELFF. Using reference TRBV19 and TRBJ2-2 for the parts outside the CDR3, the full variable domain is DGGITQSPKYLFRKEGQNVTLSCEQNLNHDAMYWYRQDPGQGLRLIYYSQIVNDFQKGDIAEGYSVSREKKESFPLTVTSAQKNPTAFYLCASSTSGVNTGELFFGEGSRLTVL.

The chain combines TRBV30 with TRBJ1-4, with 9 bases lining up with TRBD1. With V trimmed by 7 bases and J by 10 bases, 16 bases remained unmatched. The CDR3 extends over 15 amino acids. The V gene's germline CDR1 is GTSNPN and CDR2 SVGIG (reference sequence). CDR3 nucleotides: TGTGCCTTCCGGGACAGGGCACGGTCGGAAGGAAAACTGTTTTTT. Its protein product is CAFRDRARSEGKLFF.

The CDR3 is CSASQGAVQPQHF. DNA for the CDR3: TGCAGTGCTAGTCAGGGGGCGGTTCAGCCCCAGCATTTT. This chain uses TRBV20-1 with TRBJ1-5, with 8 nucleotides matching TRBD1. CDR3 length: 13 amino acids. The germline CDR1 and CDR2 sequences are DFQATT and SNEGSKA (reference sequence). The V gene end was trimmed by 3 bases and the J gene end by 6 bases; junction bases not matched to a gene: 4.

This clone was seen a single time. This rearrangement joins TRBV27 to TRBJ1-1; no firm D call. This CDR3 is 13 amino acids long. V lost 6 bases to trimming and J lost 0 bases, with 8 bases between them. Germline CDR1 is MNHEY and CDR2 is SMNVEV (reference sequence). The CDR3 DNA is TGTGCCAGCAGCTCTACAGTGAACACTGAAGCTTTCTTT. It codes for CASSSTVNTEAFF.

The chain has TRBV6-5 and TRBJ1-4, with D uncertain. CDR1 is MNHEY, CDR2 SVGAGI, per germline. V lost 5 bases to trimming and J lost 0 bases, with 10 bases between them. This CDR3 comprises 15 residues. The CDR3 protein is CASSRNRATNEKLFF. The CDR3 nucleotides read TGTGCCAGCAGTCGTAACCGGGCAACTAATGAAAAACTGTTTTTT.

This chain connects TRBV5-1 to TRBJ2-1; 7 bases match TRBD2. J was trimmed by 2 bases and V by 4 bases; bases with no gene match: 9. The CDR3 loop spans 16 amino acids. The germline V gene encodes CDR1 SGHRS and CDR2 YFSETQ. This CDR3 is CASSRVSSGAYNEQFF. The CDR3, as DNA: TGCGCCAGCAGCCGTGTCTCTAGCGGCGCCTACAATGAGCAGTTCTTC.

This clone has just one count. The CDR3 DNA follows: TGCAGCGTTGAAAGTCCAGGGGAAGGCTACACCTTC. Translated, it gives CSVESPGEGYTF. The chain combines TRBV29-1 with TRBJ1-2; possibly TRBD1 for D (6 bases). Germline V gene lookup returns CDR1 SQVTM and CDR2 ANQGSEA. The CDR3 runs to 12 residues. V was pared by 2 bases and J by 8 bases, with 12 bases between.

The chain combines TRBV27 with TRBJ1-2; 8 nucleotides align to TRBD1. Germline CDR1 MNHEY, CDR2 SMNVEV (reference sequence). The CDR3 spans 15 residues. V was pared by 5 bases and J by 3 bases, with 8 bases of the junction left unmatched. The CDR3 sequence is CASSPLHRGDYGYTF. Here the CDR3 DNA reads TGTGCCAGCAGTCCCCTACACAGGGGGGACTATGGCTACACCTTC.

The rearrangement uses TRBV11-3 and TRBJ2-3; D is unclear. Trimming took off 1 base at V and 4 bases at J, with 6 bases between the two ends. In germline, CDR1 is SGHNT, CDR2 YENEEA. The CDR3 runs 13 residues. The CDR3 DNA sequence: TGTGCCAGCAGCTTAGCGTTCGCAGATACGCAGTATTTT. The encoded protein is CASSLAFADTQYF.

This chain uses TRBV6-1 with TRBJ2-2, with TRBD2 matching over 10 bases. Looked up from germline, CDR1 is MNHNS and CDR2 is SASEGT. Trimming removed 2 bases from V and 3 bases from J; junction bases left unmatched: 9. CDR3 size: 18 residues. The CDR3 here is CASSEFIAGGSDTGELFF. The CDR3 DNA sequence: TGTGCCAGCAGTGAATTTATAGCGGGGGGTTCGGACACCGGGGAGCTGTTTTTT.

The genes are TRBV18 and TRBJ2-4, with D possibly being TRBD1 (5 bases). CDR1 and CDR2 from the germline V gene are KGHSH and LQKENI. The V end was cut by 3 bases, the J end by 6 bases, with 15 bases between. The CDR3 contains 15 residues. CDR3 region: CASSPLHSRGNIQYF. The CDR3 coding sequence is TGTGCCAGCTCACCGCTCCACAGTAGGGGAAACATTCAGTACTTC.

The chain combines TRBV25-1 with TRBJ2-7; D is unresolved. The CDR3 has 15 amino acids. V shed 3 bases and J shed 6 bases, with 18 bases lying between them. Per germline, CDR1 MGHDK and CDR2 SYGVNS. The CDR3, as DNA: TGTGCCAGCAGTGACCAACAAGGCAGGCTGAGCGAGCAGTACTTC. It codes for CASSDQQGRLSEQYF.

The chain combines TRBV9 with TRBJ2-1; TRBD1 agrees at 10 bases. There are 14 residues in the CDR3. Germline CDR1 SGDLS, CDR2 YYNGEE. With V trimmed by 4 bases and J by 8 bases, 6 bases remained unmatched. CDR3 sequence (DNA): TGTGCCAGCAGCCGGGACAGGGGTCTCGATGAGCAGTTCTTC. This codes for CASSRDRGLDEQFF.

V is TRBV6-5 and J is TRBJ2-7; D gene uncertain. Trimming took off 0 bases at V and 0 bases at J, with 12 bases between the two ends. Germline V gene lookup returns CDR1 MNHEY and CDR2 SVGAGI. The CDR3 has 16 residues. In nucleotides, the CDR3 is TGTGCCAGCAGTTACTCTACGATAAGGAGCTCCTACGAGCAGTACTTC. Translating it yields CASSYSTIRSSYEQYF.

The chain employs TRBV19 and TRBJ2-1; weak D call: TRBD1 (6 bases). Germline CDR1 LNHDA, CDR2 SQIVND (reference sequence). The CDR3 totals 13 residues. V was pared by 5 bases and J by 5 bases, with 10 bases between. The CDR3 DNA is TGTGCCAGTAGTGGATACAGGGACAATGAGCAGTTCTTC. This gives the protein CASSGYRDNEQFF.

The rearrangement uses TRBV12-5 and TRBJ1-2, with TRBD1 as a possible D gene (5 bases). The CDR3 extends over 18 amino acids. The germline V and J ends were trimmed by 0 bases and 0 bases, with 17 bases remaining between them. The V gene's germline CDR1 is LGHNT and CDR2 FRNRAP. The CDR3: CASGLVNSGQGPNYGYTF. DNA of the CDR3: TGTGCTAGTGGTTTGGTAAACTCCGGCCAGGGTCCTAACTATGGCTACACCTTC. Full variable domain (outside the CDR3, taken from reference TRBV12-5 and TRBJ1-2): DARVTQTPRHKVTEMGQEVTMRCQPILGHNTVFWYRQTMMQGLELLAYFRNRAPLDDSGMPKDRFSAEMPDATLATLKIQPSEPRDSAVYFCASGLVNSGQGPNYGYTFGSGTRLTVV.

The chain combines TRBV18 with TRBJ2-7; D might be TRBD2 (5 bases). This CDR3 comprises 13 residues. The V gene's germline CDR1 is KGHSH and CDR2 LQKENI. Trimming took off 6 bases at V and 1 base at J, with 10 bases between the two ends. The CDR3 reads CASSGNGSYEQYF. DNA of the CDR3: TGTGCCAGCTCCGGGAACGGGTCCTACGAGCAGTACTTC.

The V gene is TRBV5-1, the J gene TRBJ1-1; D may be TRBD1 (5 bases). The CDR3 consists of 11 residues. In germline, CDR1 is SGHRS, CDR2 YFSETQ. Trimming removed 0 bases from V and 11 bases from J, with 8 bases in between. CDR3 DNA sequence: TGCGCCAGCAGCTTGGAGGGGAGGGCTTTCTTT. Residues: CASSLEGRAFF.

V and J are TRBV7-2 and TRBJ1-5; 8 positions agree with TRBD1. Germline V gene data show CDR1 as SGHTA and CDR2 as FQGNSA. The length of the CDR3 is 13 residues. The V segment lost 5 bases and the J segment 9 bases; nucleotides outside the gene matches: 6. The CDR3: CASSTDRGAPQHF. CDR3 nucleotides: TGTGCCAGCAGCACAGACAGGGGAGCGCCCCAGCATTTT.

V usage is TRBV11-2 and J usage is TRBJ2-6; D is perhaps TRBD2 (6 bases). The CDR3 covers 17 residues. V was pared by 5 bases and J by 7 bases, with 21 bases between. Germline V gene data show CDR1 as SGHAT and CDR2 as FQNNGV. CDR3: CASSPRTGVMGANVLTF. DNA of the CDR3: TGTGCCAGCAGCCCAAGGACGGGGGTAATGGGAGCCAACGTCCTGACTTTC.

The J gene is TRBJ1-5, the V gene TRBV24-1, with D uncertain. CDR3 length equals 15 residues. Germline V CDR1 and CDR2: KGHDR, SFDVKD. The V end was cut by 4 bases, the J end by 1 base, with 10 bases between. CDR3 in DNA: TGTGCCACCAGTGAGTTGACGGGGAGCAATCAGCCCCAGCATTTT. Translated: CATSELTGSNQPQHF.

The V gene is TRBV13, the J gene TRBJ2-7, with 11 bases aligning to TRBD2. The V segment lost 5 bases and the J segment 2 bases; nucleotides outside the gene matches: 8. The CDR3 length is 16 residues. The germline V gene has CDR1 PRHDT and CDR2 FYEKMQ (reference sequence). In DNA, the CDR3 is TGTGCCAGCAGCAGAAGGACTAGCGGGTTCACCTACGAGCAGTACTTC. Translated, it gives CASSRRTSGFTYEQYF.

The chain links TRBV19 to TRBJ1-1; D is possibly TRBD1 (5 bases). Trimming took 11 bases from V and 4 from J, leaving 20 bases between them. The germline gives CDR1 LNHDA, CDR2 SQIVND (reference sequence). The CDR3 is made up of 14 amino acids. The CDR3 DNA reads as TGTGCCGCAGCTGGGGGGGGGTTGGGCACTGAAGCTTTCTTT. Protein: CAAAGGGLGTEAFF.

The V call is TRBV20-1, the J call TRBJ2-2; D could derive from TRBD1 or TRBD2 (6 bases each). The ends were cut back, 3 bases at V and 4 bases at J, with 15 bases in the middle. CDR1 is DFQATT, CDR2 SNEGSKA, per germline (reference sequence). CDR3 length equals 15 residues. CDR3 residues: CSASGGLRGTGELFF. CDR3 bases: TGCAGTGCTAGTGGGGGGCTGCGCGGCACCGGGGAGCTGTTTTTT.

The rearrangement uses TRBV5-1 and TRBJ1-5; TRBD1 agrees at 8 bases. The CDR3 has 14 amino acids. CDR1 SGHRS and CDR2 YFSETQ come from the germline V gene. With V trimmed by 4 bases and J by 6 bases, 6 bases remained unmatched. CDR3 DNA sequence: TGCGCCAGCAGCCAGACAGGGGATCGTCAGCCCCAGCATTTT. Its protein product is CASSQTGDRQPQHF.